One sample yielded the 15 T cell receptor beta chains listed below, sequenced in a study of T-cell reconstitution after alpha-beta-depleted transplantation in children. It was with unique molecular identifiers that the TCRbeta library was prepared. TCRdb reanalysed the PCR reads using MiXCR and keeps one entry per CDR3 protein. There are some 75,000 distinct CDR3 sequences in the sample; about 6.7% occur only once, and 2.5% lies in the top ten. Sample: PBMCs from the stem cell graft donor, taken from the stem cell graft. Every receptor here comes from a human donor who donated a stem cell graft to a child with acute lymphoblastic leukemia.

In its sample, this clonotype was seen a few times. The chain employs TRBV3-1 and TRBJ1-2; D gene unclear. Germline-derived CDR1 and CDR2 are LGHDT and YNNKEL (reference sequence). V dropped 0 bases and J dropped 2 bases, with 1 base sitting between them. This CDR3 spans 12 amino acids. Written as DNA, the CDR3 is TGTGCCAGCAGCCAAGAAAACTATGGCTACACCTTC. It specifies CASSQENYGYTF.

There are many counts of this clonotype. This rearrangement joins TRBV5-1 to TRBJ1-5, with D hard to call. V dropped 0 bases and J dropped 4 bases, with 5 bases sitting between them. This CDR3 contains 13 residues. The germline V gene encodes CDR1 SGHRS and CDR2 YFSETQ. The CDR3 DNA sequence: TGCGCCAGCAGCTTGGACGTTAATCAGCCCCAGCATTTT. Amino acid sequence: CASSLDVNQPQHF.

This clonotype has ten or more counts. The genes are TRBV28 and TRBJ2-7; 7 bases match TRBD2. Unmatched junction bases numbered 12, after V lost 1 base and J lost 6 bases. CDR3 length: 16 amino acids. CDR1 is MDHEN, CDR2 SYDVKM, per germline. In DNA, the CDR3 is TGTGCCAGCAGTTTATCCCCTGGACTAGAAGGTGGCGAGCAGTACTTC. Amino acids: CASSLSPGLEGGEQYF.

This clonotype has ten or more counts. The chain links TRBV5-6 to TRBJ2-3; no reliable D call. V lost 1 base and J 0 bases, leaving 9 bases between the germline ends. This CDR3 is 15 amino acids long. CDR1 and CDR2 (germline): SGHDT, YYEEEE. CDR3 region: CASSLSGLSTDTQYF. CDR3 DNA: TGTGCCAGCAGCTTGAGTGGTTTGAGCACAGATACGCAGTATTTT.

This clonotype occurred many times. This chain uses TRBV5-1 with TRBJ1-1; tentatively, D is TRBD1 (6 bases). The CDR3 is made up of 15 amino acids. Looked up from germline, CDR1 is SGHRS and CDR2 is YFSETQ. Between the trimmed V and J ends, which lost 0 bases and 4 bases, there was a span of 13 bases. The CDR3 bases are TGCGCCAGCAGCTTGGTAGGGGGAACAGGCACTGAAGCTTTCTTT. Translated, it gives CASSLVGGTGTEAFF.

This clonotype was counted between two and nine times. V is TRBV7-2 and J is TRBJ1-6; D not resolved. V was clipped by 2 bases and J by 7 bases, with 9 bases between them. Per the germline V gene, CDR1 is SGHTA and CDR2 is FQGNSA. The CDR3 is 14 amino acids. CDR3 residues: CASSLSRGNSPLHF. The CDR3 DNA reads TGTGCCAGCAGCTTATCCCGAGGGAATTCACCCCTCCACTTT.

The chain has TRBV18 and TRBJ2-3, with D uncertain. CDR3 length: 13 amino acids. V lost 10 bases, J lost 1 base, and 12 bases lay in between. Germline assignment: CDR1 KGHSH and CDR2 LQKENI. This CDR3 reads CATTESGTDTQYF. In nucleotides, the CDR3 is TGTGCCACCACTGAGAGCGGCACAGATACGCAGTATTTT.

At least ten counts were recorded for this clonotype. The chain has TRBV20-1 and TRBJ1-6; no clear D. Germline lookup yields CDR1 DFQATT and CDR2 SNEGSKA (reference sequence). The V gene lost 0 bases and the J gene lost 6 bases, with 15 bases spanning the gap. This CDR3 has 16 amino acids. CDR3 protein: CSAREGSRTINSPLHF. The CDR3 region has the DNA TGCAGTGCTAGAGAGGGGAGTCGGACGATTAATTCACCCCTCCACTTT.

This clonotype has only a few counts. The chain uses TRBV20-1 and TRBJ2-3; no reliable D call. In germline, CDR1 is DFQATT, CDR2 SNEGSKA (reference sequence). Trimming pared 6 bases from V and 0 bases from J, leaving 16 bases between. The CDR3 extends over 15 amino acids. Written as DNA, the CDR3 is TGCAGTGCCACACATGTGCCGACTAGCACAGATACGCAGTATTTT. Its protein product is CSATHVPTSTDTQYF.

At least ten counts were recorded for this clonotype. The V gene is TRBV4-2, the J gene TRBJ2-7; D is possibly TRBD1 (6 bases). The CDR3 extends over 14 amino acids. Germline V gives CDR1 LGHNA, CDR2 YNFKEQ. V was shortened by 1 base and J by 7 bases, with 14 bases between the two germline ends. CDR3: CASSQVGEQGEQYF. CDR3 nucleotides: TGTGCCAGCAGCCAAGTGGGAGAGCAGGGGGAGCAGTACTTC.

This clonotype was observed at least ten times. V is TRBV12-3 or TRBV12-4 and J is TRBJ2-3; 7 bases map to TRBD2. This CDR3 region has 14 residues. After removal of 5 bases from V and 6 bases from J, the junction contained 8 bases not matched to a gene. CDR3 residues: CASSLREGTDTQYF. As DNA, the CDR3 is TGTGCCAGCAGTCTGAGGGAGGGTACCGATACGCAGTATTTT.

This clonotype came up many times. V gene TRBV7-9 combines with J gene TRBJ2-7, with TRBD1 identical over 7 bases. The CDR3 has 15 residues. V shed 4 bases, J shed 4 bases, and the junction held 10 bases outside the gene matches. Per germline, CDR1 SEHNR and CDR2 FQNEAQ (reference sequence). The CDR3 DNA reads TGTGCCAGCAGCTCCCAAGGGGGCGGTAGATACGAGCAGTACTTC. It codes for CASSSQGGGRYEQYF.

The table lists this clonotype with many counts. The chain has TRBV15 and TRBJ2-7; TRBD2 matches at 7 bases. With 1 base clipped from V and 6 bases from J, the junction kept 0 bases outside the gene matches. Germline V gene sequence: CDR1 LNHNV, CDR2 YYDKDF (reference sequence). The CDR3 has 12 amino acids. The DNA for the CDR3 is TGTGCCACCAGCAGAGGGGGGGGCGAGCAGTACTTC. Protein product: CATSRGGGEQYF.

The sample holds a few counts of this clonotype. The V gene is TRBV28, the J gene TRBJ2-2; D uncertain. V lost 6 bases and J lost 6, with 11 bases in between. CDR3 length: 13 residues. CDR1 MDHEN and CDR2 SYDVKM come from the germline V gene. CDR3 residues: CASSLPGSGELFF. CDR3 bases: TGTGCCAGCAGCCTGCCTGGGTCCGGGGAGCTGTTTTTT.

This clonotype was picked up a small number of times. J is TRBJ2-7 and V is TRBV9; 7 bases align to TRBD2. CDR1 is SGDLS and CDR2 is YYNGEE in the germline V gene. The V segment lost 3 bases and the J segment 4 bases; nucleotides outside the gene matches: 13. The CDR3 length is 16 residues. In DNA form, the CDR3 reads TGTGCCAGCAGCGCTACAGGTCGCGGCGGGGGATACGAGCAGTACTTC. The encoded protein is CASSATGRGGGYEQYF.